Given below is one TCR beta chain in context. Its antigen remains unidentified. The CDR3 loop spans 12 amino acids. The V end lost 5 bases, the J end lost 1 base, and 2 bases lay between the germline ends. Germline CDR1 reads MNHEY; CDR2 reads SVGAGI. Sorting from PBMCs produced CD4+ and CD8+ T cells. It was cDNA, reverse transcribed from extracted RNA, that served as the sequencing template. Some clones are missing from TCRdb's copy, which holds only in-frame ones; the method was immunoSEQ multiplex PCR. Altogether 90,000 to 130,000 clones are present, approximately 63% being singletons, with the ten largest covering 20% to 25%. This entry comes from a study of CD8+ T cells in alopecia areata. General observations from the study: TCRs were shared less clearly across patients than in mice, possibly for HLA-related reasons. Scalp specimens additionally yield sequences from normal skin's resident alphabeta T cells. Elevated clonality characterized lesional scalp relative to normal scalp, particularly in alopecia totalis/universalis.

Sequencing was done on a sample of CD8+ T cells sorted from blood. This chain links TRBV6-5 with TRBJ2-2; D not resolved. The origin of this receptor is a human donor in good health. The CDR3, as DNA: TGTGCCAGCAGTCAGAACACCGGGGAGCTGTTTTTT. Translated: CASSQNTGELFF.